The source of this T cell receptor (beta chain) is a study of response to subunit inactivated influenza vaccine (dated by TCRdb to 2016 to 2019). Study-level background: To follow how T cells responded to a trivalent subunit inactivated influenza vaccine, the researchers relied on deep quantitative profiling of the T cell receptor repertoire.

Library method: RT-PCR. The sample was run on an Illumina HiSeq 2500. TCRdb reanalyzed the raw reads on its own, using fastp at Q25 for trimming and MiXCR for clone calling, and kept in-frame beta chains. Every distinct CDR3 protein forms one entry, paired with its most common genes and DNA. Recorded for this sample are over 650,000 distinct CDR3 sequences; 15% to 20% of them occurred a single time. Of the sample, approximately 10% is held by the ten largest clones. The CDR3 has 15 amino acids, counting the end cysteine and phenylalanine. Here the CDR3 DNA is all that survives: 45 bases in frame from base 1. The junction shows trimming of 3 bases on V and 4 bases on J, and the gene matches do not reach 8 bases of it. What the work shows at the level of the full study, not this receptor alone: The authors proposed that each seasonal influenza vaccination may bring in only a limited number of new T cells.

As regards this clonotype: The clone's antigen remains unknown. Within one base of it there is no much larger clone, and no base qualities were kept.

The V and J genes are TRBV12-3 or TRBV12-4 and TRBJ1-2; 7 junctional bases match TRBD1. The specimen was PBMCs from blood, collected around 5 days after vaccination. The clonotype originates from a man aged 50 to 60 who received an inactivated influenza vaccine. Donor details come from another sample of the same person, matched by shared clones. Here is the DNA: TGTGCCAGCAGTTTTGGGAACAGGGGCTCCTATGGCTACACCTTC. Its translation reads: CASSFGNRGSYGYTF.